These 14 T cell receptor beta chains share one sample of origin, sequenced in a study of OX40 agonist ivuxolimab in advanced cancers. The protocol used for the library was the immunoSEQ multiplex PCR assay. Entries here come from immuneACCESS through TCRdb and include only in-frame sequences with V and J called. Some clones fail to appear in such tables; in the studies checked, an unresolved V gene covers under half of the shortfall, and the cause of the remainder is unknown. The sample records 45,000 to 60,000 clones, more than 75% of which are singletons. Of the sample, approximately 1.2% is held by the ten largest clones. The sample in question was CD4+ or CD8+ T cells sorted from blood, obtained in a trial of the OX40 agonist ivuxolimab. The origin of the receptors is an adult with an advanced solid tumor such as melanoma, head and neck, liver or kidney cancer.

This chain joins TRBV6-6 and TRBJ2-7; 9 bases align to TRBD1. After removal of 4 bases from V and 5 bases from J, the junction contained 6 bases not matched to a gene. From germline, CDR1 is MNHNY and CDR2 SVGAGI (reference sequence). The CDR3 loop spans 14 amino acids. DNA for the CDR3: TGTGCCAGCAGTTCCGGACAGGGGTGGAACGAGCAGTACTTC. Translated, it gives CASSSGQGWNEQYF.

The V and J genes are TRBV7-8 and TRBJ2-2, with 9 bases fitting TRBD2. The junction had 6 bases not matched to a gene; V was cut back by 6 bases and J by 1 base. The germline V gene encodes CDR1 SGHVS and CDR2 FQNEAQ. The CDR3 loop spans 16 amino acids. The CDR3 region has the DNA TGTGCCAGCAGTTGGATGACTAGCGGGAACACCGGGGAGCTGTTTTTT. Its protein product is CASSWMTSGNTGELFF.

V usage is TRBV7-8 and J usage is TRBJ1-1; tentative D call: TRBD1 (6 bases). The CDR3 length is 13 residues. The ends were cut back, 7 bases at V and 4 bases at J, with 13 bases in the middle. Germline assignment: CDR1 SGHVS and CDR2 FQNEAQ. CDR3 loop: CASIEIRGTEAFF. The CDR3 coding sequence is TGTGCCAGCATCGAGATCAGGGGCACTGAAGCTTTCTTT.

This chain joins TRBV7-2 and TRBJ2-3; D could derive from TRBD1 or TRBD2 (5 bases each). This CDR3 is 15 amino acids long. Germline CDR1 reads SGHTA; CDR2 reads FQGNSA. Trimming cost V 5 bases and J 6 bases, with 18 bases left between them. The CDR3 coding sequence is TGTGCCAGCAGCCTAAGCCGGGACCGGGGTGATACGCAGTATTTT. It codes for CASSLSRDRGDTQYF.

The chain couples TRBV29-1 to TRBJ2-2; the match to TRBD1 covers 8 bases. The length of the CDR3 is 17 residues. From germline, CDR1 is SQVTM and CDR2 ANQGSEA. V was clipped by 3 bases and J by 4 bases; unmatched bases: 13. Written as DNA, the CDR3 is TGCAGCGTTGAGGGCCTGACAGGGGAGAGCGCCACCGGGGAGCTGTTTTTT. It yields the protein CSVEGLTGESATGELFF.

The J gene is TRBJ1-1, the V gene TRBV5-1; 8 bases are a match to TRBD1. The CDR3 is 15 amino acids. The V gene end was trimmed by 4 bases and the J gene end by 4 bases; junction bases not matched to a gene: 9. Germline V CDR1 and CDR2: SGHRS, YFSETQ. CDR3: CASSLALDRGTEAFF. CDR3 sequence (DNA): TGCGCCAGCAGCCTAGCCCTAGACAGGGGCACTGAAGCTTTCTTT.

CDR3 residues: CASRPQLAGGPRNEQFF. In nucleotides, the CDR3 is TGTGCCAGCAGGCCACAACTAGCGGGGGGGCCAAGGAATGAGCAGTTCTTC. J is TRBJ2-1 and V is TRBV2; 13 bases align to TRBD2. The CDR3 has 17 amino acids. Trimming cost V 6 bases and J 7 bases; bases outside gene matches: 12. In germline, CDR1 is SNHLY, CDR2 FYNNEI.

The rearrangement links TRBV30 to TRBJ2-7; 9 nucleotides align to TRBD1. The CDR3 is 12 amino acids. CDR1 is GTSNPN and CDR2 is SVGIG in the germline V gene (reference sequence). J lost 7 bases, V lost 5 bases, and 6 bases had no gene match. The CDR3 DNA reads TGTGCCTGGCAGACAGGGGGAGGGGAGCAGTACTTC. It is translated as CAWQTGGGEQYF.

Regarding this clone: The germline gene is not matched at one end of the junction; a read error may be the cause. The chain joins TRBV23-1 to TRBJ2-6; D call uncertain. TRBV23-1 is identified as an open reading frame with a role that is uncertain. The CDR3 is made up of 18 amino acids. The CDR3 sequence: CASSESDTQQSRANVLTF. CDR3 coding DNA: TGCGCCAGCAGTGAATCTGATACGCAACAAAGTCGGGCCAACGTCCTGACTTTC.

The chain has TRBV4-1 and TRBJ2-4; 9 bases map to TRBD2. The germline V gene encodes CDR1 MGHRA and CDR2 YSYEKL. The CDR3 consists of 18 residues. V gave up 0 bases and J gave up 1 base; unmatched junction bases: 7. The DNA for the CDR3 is TGCGCCAGCAGCCAAGATGGCCCTAGCGGGACGGCCAAAAACATTCAGTACTTC. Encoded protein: CASSQDGPSGTAKNIQYF.

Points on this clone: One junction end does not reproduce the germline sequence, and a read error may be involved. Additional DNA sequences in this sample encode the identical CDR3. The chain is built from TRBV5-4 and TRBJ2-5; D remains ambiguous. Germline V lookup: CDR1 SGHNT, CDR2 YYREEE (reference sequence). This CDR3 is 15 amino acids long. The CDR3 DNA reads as TGTGCCAGTAGCTTAACTGCGTCCCCACAAGAGACCCAGTACTTC. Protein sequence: CASSLTASPQETQYF.

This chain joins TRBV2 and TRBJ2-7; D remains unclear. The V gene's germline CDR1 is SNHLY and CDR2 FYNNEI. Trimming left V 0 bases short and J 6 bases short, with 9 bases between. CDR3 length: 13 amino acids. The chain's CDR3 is CASSEALRLEQYF. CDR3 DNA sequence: TGTGCCAGCAGTGAAGCGCTACGACTCGAGCAGTACTTC.

CDR3 in amino acids: CASSLDRYEQYF. CDR3 sequence (DNA): TGTGCCAGCAGCTTAGATAGGTACGAGCAGTACTTC. This rearrangement joins TRBV11-2 to TRBJ2-7; no reliable D call. The CDR3 extends over 12 amino acids. In germline, CDR1 is SGHAT, CDR2 FQNNGV. Trimming removed 0 bases from V and 4 bases from J, with 4 bases in between.

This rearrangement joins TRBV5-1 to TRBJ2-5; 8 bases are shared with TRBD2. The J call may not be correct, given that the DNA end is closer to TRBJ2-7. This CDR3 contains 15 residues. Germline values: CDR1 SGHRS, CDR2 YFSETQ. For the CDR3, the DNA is TGCGCCAGCAGCTTGGCACCGAGCGGGAGATACGAGCAGTACTTC. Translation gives CASSLAPSGRYEQYF.